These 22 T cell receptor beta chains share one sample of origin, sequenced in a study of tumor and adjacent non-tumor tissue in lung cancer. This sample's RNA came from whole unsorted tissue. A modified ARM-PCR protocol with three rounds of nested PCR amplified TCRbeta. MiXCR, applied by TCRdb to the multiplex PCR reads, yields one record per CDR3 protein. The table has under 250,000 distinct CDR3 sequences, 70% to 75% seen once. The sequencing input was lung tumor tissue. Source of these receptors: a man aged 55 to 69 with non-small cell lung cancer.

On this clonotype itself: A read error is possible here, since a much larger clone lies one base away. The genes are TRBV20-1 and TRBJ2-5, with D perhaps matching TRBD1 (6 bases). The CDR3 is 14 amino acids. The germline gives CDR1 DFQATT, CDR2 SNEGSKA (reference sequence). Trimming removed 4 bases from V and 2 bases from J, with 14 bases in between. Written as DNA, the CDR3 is TGCAGTGCTACCCCCTGGACAGAGCAAGAGACCCAGTACTTC. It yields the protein CSATPWTEQETQYF.

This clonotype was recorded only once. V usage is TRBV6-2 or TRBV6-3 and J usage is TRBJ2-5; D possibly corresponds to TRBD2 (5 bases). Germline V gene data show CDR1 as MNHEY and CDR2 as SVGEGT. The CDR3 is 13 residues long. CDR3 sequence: CVNSSLARETQYF. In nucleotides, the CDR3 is TGTGTTAACAGTTCGCTAGCAAGAGAGACCCAGTACTTC.

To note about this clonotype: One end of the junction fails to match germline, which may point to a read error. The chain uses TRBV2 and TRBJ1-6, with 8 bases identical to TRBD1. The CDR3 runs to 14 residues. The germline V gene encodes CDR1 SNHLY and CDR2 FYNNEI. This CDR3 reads CASSQGASHSPLHF. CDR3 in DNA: TGTGCCAGCAGTCAGGGGGCGAGTCATTCACCTCTCCACTTT. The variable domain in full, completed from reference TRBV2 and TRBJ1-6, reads EPEVTQTPSHQVTQMGQEVILRCVPISNHLYFYWYRQILGQKVEFLVSFYNNEISEKSEIFDDQFSVERPDGSNFTLKIRSTKLEDSAMYFCASSQGASHSPLHFGNGTRLTVT.

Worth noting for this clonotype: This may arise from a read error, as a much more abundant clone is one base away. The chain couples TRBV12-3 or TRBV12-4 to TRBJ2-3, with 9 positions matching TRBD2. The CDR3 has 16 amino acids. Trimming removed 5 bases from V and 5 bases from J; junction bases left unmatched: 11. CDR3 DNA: TGTGCCAGCAGTGTAATTAGCGGGAGAGGTGGAGATACGCAGTATTTT. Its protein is CASSVISGRGGDTQYF.

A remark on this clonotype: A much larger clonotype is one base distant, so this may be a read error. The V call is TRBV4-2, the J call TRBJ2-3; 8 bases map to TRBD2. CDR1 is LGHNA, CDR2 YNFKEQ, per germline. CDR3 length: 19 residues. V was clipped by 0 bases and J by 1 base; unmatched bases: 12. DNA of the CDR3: TGTGCCAGCAGCCAAGATCTCTGGACTAGCAACCCCCGCACAGATACGCAGTATTTT. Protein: CASSQDLWTSNPRTDTQYF.

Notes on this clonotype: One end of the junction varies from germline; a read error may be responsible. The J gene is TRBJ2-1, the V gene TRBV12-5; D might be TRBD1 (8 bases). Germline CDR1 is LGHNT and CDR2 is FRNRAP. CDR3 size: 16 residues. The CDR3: CDSGISYRGGWYEQFF. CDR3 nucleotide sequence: TGTGATAGTGGTATCTCCTACAGGGGGGGCTGGTACGAGCAGTTCTTC.

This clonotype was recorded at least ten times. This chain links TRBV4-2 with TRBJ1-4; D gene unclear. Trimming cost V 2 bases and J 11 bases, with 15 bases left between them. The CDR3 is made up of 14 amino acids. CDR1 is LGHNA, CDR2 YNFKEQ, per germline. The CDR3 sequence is CASSQITMGVKLFF. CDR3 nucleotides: TGTGCCAGCAGCCAAATCACCATGGGAGTGAAACTGTTTTTT.

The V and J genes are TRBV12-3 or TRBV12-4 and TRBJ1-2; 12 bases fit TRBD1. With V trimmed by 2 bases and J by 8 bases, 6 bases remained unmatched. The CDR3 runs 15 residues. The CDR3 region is CASSLYRDRGPGYTF. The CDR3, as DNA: TGTGCCAGCAGTTTATATCGGGACAGGGGGCCGGGCTACACCTTC.

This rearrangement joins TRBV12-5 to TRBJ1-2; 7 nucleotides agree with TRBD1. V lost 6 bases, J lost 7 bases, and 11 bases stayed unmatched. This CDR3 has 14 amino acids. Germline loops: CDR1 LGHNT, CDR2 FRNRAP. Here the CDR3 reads CASGSGEGAGGYTF. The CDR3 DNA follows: TGTGCTAGTGGCTCCGGAGAGGGGGCTGGTGGCTACACCTTC.

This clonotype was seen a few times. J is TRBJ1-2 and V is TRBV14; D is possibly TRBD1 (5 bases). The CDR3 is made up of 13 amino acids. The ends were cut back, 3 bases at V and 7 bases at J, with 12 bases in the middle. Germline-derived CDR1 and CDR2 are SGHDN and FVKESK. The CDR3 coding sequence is TGTGCCAGCAGCCAGGGACTGCTTCGTGGCTACACCTTC. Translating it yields CASSQGLLRGYTF.

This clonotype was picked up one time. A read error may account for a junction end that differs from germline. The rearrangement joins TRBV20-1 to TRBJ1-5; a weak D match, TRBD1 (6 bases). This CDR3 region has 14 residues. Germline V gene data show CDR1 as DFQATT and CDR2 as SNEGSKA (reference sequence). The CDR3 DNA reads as TGCAGAGCGAGAACAGGGACTACCAATCAGCCCGAGCATTTT. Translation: CRARTGTTNQPEHF.

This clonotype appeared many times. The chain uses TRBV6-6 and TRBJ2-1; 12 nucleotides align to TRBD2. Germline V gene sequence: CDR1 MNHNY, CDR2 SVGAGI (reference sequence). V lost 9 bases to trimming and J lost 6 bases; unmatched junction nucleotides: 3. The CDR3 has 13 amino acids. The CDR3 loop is CASLAGGINEQFF. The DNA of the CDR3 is TGTGCCAGTCTAGCGGGAGGGATCAATGAGCAGTTCTTC.

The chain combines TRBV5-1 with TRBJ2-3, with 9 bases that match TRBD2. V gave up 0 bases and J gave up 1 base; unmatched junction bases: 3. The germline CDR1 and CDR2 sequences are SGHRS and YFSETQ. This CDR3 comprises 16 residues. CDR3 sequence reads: CASSLAWTSGTDTQYF. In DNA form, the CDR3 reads TGCGCCAGCAGCTTGGCATGGACTAGCGGCACAGATACGCAGTATTTT.

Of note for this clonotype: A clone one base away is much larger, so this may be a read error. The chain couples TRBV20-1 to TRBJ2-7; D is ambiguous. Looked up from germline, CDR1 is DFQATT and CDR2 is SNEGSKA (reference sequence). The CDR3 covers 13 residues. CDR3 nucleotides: TGCAGTGCTAGTATCAGGTCAGGCTACAAGCAGTACTTC. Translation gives CSASIRSGYKQYF.

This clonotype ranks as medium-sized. CDR3 in amino acids: CASSYSVGTQPQHF. CDR3 nucleotide sequence: TGTGCCAGCAGTTACTCGGTAGGGACTCAGCCCCAGCATTTT. This chain links TRBV6-2 or TRBV6-3 with TRBJ1-5; a weak D match, TRBD1 (5 bases). This CDR3 comprises 14 residues. CDR1 is MNHEY, CDR2 SVGEGT, per germline. V was cut by 0 bases and J by 6 bases, with 9 bases left in between.

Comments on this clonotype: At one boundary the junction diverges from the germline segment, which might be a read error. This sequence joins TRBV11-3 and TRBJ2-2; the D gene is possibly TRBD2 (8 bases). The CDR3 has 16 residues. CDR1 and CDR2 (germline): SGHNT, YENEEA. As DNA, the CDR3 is TGTGCCAGCAGCTTACGGGAGGGCCGAGGCACAGGGGAGATGTTTTTT. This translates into CASSLREGRGTGEMFF.

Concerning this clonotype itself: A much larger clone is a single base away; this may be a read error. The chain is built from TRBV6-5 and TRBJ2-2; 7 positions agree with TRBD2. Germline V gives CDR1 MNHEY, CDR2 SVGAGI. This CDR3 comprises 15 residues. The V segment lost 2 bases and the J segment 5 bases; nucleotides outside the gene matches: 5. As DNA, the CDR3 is TGTGCCAGCAGTTACGTGGGAGGGAGAACCGGGGAGCTGTTTTTT. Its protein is CASSYVGGRTGELFF.

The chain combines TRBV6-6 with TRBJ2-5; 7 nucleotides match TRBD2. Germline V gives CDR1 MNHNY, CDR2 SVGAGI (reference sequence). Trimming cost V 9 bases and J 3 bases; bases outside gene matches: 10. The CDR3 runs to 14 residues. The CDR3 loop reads CASRSGGREETQYF. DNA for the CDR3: TGTGCCAGTCGCTCGGGGGGAAGGGAAGAGACCCAGTACTTC.

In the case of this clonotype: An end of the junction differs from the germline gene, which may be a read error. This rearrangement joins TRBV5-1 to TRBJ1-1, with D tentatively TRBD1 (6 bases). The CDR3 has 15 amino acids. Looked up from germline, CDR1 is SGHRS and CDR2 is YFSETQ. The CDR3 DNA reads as TGCGCCAGCAGCTTGGATCCAGGGGCGAACACTGAATCTTTCTTT. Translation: CASSLDPGANTESFF.

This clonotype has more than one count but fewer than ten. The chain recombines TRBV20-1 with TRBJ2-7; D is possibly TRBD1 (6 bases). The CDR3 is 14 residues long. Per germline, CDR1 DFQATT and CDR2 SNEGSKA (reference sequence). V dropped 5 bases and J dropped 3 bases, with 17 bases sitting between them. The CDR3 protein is CSADSSGDGYEQYF. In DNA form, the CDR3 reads TGCAGTGCTGACTCCTCAGGGGATGGCTACGAGCAGTACTTC.

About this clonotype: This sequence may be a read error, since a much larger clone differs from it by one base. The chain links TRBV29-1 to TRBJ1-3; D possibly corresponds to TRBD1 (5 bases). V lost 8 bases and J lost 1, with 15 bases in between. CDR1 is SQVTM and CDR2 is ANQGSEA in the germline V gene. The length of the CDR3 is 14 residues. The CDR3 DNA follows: TGCAGCTTCCTGGACGGGGGGTCTGGAAACACCATATATTTT. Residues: CSFLDGGSGNTIYF.

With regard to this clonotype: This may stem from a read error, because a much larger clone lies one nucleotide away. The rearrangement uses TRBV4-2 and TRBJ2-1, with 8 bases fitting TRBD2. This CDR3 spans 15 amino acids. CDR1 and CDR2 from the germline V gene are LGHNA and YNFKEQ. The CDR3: CASSPLGRGDKEQFF. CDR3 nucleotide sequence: TGTGCCAGCAGCCCCTTGGGGCGGGGGGACAAAGAGCAGTTCTTC.